A single sample is the source of the 23 T cell receptor beta chains below, sequenced in a study of early T cells in non-severe SARS-CoV-2 infection. Using its own MiXCR run on the 5' RACE reads, TCRdb lists one record per CDR3 protein. The sample consists of 35,000 to 50,000 distinct CDR3 sequences, roughly 6.2% of them appearing once. Here the sequenced sample was whole blood, taken at baseline. The source is an adult who was a healthcare worker with PCR-confirmed SARS-CoV-2 infection or an uninfected control (not recorded which).

In this sample, this clonotype turned up many times. The chain combines TRBV4-1 with TRBJ2-7; D may be TRBD1 (6 bases). The germline CDR1 and CDR2 sequences are MGHRA and YSYEKL. The V end was cut by 4 bases, the J end by 0 bases, with 10 bases between. The CDR3 runs to 14 residues. In DNA form, the CDR3 reads TGCGCCAGCAGCCGGACAGAGAGCTCCTACGAGCAGTACTTC. Its translation: CASSRTESSYEQYF.

This clonotype was detected only a few times. The CDR3: CASSSQTGGQPQHF. Written as DNA, the CDR3 is TGTGCCAGCAGTTCGCAGACAGGGGGACAGCCCCAGCATTTT. The J gene is TRBJ1-5, the V gene TRBV28, with TRBD1 identical over 9 bases. The CDR3 extends over 14 amino acids. The junction had 5 bases not matched to a gene; V was cut back by 4 bases and J by 7 bases. Germline CDR1 is MDHEN and CDR2 is SYDVKM.

In its sample, this clonotype was seen many times. The gene calls are TRBV18 and TRBJ1-2; maybe TRBD1 (6 bases). The CDR3 has 11 residues. Trimming removed 8 bases from V and 4 bases from J, with 8 bases in between. CDR1 and CDR2 from the germline V gene are KGHSH and LQKENI. This chain's CDR3 is CASTQGYGYTF. As DNA, the CDR3 is TGTGCCAGCACACAGGGCTATGGCTACACCTTC.

This rearrangement joins TRBV7-9 to TRBJ1-6; D remains ambiguous. Trimming pared 7 bases from V and 6 bases from J, leaving 10 bases between. There are 13 residues in the CDR3. Germline V lookup: CDR1 SEHNR, CDR2 FQNEAQ (reference sequence). CDR3 in amino acids: CASTGGRNSPLHF. CDR3 bases: TGTGCCAGCACCGGTGGTCGTAATTCACCCCTCCACTTT. The whole variable domain, filled in from reference TRBV7-9 and TRBJ1-6, reads DTGVSQNPRHKITKRGQNVTFRCDPISEHNRLYWYRQTLGQGPEFLTYFQNEAQLEKSRLLSDRFSAERPKGSFSTLEIQRTEQGDSAMYLCASTGGRNSPLHFGNGTRLTVT.

The table lists this clonotype with a few counts. The gene calls are TRBV7-2 and TRBJ2-1; 7 positions agree with TRBD1. In germline, CDR1 is SGHTA, CDR2 FQGNSA. This CDR3 comprises 15 residues. The ends lost 3 bases at V and 3 bases at J; junction bases unmatched: 5. The CDR3, as DNA: TGTGCCAGCAGCTTTCGACAGGGTTTCTACAATGAGCAGTTCTTC. Protein product: CASSFRQGFYNEQFF.

This clonotype was detected ten times or more. The chain is built from TRBV29-1 and TRBJ1-1; D is ambiguous. The CDR3 runs 12 residues. Germline V lookup: CDR1 SQVTM, CDR2 ANQGSEA. V lost 0 bases and J 5 bases, leaving 7 bases between the germline ends. The chain's CDR3 is CSVEDPVTEAFF. In DNA form, the CDR3 reads TGCAGCGTTGAAGACCCGGTGACTGAAGCTTTCTTT.

The table lists this clonotype with a few counts. The rearrangement uses TRBV7-2 and TRBJ2-1, with a possible D match to TRBD2 (6 bases). This CDR3 contains 15 residues. Germline CDR1 reads SGHTA; CDR2 reads FQGNSA. V lost 5 bases and J 4 bases, leaving 15 bases between the germline ends. The CDR3 nucleotides read TGTGCCAGCAGCCAACTAGCTTTAAAGTACAATGAGCAGTTCTTC. Translating gives CASSQLALKYNEQFF.

This clonotype occurred many times. This sequence joins TRBV29-1 and TRBJ2-1; TRBD2 agrees at 7 bases. CDR1 is SQVTM and CDR2 is ANQGSEA in the germline V gene. Germline trimming cut 0 bases from V and 14 bases from J; bases unmatched to any gene: 4. The CDR3 has 11 residues. The CDR3 reads CSVEEGLAEFF. The CDR3 nucleotides are TGCAGCGTTGAAGAGGGGCTAGCGGAGTTCTTC.

This chain connects TRBV13 to TRBJ1-2, with 9 bases that match TRBD1. This CDR3 spans 14 amino acids. Germline-derived CDR1 and CDR2 are PRHDT and FYEKMQ (reference sequence). V lost 4 bases and J lost 5; bases outside the gene matches: 5. In DNA, the CDR3 is TGTGCCAGCAGCTCATGGGACAGGGCATATGGCTACACCTTC. Encoded protein: CASSSWDRAYGYTF.

This clonotype has more than one count but fewer than ten. The rearrangement uses TRBV20-1 and TRBJ2-3; 11 bases match TRBD2. Trimming at V came to 0 bases and at J to 2 bases, leaving 7 bases not matched to a gene. Looked up from germline, CDR1 is DFQATT and CDR2 is SNEGSKA (reference sequence). The CDR3 is made up of 17 amino acids. The CDR3 here is CSARDLASGGYTDTQYF. The DNA for the CDR3 is TGCAGTGCTAGAGATCTGGCTAGCGGGGGGTACACAGATACGCAGTATTTT.

This clonotype was counted many times. The chain links TRBV20-1 to TRBJ2-7; TRBD2 agrees at 11 bases. This CDR3 region has 15 residues. With 3 bases clipped from V and 0 bases from J, the junction kept 4 bases outside the gene matches. Germline lookup yields CDR1 DFQATT and CDR2 SNEGSKA (reference sequence). As DNA, the CDR3 is TGCAGTGCTAGTAGACTAGCGGGGTTCTCCTACGAGCAGTACTTC. Protein product: CSASRLAGFSYEQYF.

The table lists this clonotype with many counts. The gene calls are TRBV5-1 and TRBJ2-1; 7 bases match TRBD2. The CDR3 has 15 amino acids. In germline, CDR1 is SGHRS, CDR2 YFSETQ. V shed 3 bases, J shed 7 bases, and the junction held 10 bases outside the gene matches. CDR3 nucleotides: TGCGCCAGCAGCTCCCCCCAGGGAGGGAAGAATGAGCAGTTCTTC. The encoded protein is CASSSPQGGKNEQFF.

By sample share, this clonotype is medium-sized (0.01 to 0.1%). V gene TRBV30 combines with J gene TRBJ2-3; D is unclear. The CDR3 runs to 11 residues. Germline lookup yields CDR1 GTSNPN and CDR2 SVGIG (reference sequence). Trimming took 1 base from V and 7 from J, leaving 6 bases between them. This CDR3 reads CAWSASHTQYF. The CDR3 DNA reads as TGTGCCTGGAGTGCCTCCCATACGCAGTATTTT. The variable domain in full, completed from reference TRBV30 and TRBJ2-3, reads SQTIHQWPATLVQPVGSPLSLECTVEGTSNPNLYWYRQAAGRGLQLLFYSVGIGQISSEVPQNLSASRPQDRQFILSSKKLLLSDSGFYLCAWSASHTQYFGPGTRLTVL.

J is TRBJ2-3 and V is TRBV6-2 or TRBV6-3, with D unresolved. CDR1 MNHEY and CDR2 SVGEGT come from the germline V gene. The CDR3 consists of 15 residues. With 7 bases removed from V and 0 bases from J, the gap between germline ends came to 14 bases. In DNA, the CDR3 is TGTGCCAGCAATCCCCGTTGGAGAAGCACAGATACGCAGTATTTT. As protein: CASNPRWRSTDTQYF.

The J gene is TRBJ2-5, the V gene TRBV5-3; tentative D call: TRBD1 (6 bases). TRBV5-3 counts as an open reading frame of uncertain function. The CDR3 is 14 residues long. Trimming stripped 4 bases from V and 4 bases from J, with 14 bases between. The CDR3 is CARSLTGYGETQYF. In DNA, the CDR3 is TGTGCCAGAAGCCTGACAGGATACGGAGAGACCCAGTACTTC.

The chain is built from TRBV7-6 and TRBJ2-5; D tentatively reads TRBD1 or TRBD2 (6 bases each). The CDR3 has 14 residues. The V end was cut by 2 bases, the J end by 7 bases, with 14 bases between. Germline values: CDR1 SGHVS, CDR2 FNYEAQ. The CDR3 spells CASSLQGGGRTQYF. CDR3 in DNA: TGTGCCAGCAGCTTACAAGGAGGGGGGAGGACCCAGTACTTC.

The chain carries TRBV21-1 and TRBJ1-5. TRBV21-1 is a known pseudogene. The length of the CDR3 is 14 residues. The CDR3 region is CASSTHDKDQPQHF. In DNA, the CDR3 is TGTGCCAGCAGCACACACGATAAGGATCAGCCCCAGCATTTT.

This clonotype was counted at least ten times. CDR3: CASSPSLGDGQDDTGELFF. The CDR3 DNA is TGTGCCAGCAGCCCTAGCCTAGGGGACGGACAGGATGACACCGGGGAGCTGTTTTTT. The V gene is TRBV11-3, the J gene TRBJ2-2; 7 bases fit TRBD1. The CDR3 contains 19 residues. V shed 5 bases and J 3 bases; nucleotides not matched to a gene: 18. Germline CDR1 SGHNT, CDR2 YENEEA.

J is TRBJ2-3 and V is TRBV12-3 or TRBV12-4, with D perhaps assigned TRBD1 or TRBD2 (5 bases each). With 6 bases removed from V and 6 bases from J, the gap between germline ends came to 13 bases. The length of the CDR3 is 13 residues. The CDR3 DNA reads as TGTGCCAGCAGCTATGGGACCAGCGATACGCAGTATTTT. Encoded protein: CASSYGTSDTQYF.

Ten or more counts support this clonotype. V is TRBV30 and J is TRBJ2-5; D is ambiguous. This CDR3 region has 13 residues. Germline CDR1 is GTSNPN and CDR2 is SVGIG (reference sequence). V lost 0 bases and J 5 bases, leaving 10 bases between the germline ends. CDR3 sequence: CAWSVRGVETQYF. The CDR3 coding sequence is TGTGCCTGGAGTGTACGAGGTGTGGAGACCCAGTACTTC.

This sequence joins TRBV12-3 or TRBV12-4 and TRBJ2-7; D gene unclear. This CDR3 comprises 11 residues. The germline V and J ends were trimmed by 6 bases and 7 bases, with 10 bases remaining between them. CDR3 in DNA: TGTGCCAGCAGCTACCGGAAGGAGCAGTACTTC. This gives the protein CASSYRKEQYF.

This clonotype was picked up many times. V and J are TRBV12-3 or TRBV12-4 and TRBJ2-3; perhaps TRBD2 as D (5 bases). The CDR3 sequence is 13 residues long. Trimming stripped 7 bases from V and 2 bases from J, with 10 bases between. The CDR3 coding sequence is TGTGCCAGCATTGGAGGAGCCACAGATACGCAGTATTTT. This sequence encodes CASIGGATDTQYF.

This clonotype was recorded at least ten times. V usage is TRBV6-2 or TRBV6-3 and J usage is TRBJ2-1, with 9 bases lining up with TRBD2. This CDR3 comprises 15 residues. CDR1 is MNHEY, CDR2 SVGEGT, per germline. V was pared by 7 bases and J by 4 bases, with 8 bases of the junction left unmatched. This chain's CDR3 is CASTIGGGVYNEQFF. In DNA, the CDR3 is TGTGCCAGCACCATTGGCGGGGGGGTGTACAATGAGCAGTTCTTC.